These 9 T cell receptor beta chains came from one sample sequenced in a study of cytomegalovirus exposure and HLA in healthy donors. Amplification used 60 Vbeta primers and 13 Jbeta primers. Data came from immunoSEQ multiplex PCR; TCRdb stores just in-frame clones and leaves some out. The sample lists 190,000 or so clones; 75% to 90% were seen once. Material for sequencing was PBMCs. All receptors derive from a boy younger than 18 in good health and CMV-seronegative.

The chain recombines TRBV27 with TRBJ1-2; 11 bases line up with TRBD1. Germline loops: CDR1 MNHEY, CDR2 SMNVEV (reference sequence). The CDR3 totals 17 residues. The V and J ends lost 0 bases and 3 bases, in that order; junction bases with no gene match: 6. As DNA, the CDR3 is TGTGCCAGCAGTTTATCGCGGACAGGGGGCTCTGACTATGGCTACACCTTC. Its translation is CASSLSRTGGSDYGYTF.

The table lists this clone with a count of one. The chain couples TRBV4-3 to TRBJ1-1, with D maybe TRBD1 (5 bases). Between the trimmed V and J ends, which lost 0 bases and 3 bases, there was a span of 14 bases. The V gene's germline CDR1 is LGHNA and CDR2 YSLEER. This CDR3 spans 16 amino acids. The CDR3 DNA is TGCGCCAGCAGCCAAGATTCTGAAGGGGCGGACACTGAAGCTTTCTTT. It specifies CASSQDSEGADTEAFF.

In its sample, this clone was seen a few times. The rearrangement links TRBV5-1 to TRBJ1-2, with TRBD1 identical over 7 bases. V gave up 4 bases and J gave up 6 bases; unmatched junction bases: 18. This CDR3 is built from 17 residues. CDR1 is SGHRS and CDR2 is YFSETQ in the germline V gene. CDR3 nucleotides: TGCGCCAGCAGCCCGATGAACCGACAGGGTTTCGAGAATGGCTACACCTTC. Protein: CASSPMNRQGFENGYTF.

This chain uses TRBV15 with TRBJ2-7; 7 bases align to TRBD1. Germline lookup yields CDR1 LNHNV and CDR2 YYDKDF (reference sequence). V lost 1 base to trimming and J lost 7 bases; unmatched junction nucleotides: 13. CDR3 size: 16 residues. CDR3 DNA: TGTGCCACCAGCAGAGGACGGGACAGAGGGACGGTGGAGCAGTACTTC. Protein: CATSRGRDRGTVEQYF.

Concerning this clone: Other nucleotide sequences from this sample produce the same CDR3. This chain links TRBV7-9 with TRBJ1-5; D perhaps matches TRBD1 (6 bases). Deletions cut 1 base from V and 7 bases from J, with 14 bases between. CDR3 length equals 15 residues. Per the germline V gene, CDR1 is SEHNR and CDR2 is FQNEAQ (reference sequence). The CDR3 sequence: CASSLGTGRDQPQHF. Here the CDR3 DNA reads TGTGCCAGCAGCTTAGGCACAGGGAGGGACCAGCCCCAGCATTTT. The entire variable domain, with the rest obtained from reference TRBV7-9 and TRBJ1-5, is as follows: DTGVSQNPRHKITKRGQNVTFRCDPISEHNRLYWYRQTLGQGPEFLTYFQNEAQLEKSRLLSDRFSAERPKGSFSTLEIQRTEQGDSAMYLCASSLGTGRDQPQHFGDGTRLSIL.

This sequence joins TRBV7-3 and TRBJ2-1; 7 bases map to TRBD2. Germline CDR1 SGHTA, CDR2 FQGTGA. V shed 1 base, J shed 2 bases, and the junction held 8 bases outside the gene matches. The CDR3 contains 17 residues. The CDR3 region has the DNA TGTGCCAGCAGCTTAAAGGTTGGCCTAGCGGCCTACAATGAGCAGTTCTTC. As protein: CASSLKVGLAAYNEQFF. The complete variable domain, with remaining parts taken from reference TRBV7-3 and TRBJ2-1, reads GAGVSQTPSNKVTEKGKYVELRCDPISGHTALYWYRQSLGQGPEFLIYFQGTGAADDSGLPNDRFFAVRPEGSVSTLKIQRTERGDSAVYLCASSLKVGLAAYNEQFFGPGTRLTVL.

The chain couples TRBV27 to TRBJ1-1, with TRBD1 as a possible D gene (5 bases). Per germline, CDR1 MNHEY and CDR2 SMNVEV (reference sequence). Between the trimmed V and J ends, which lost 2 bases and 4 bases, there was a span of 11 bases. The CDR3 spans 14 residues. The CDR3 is CASSLRSGITEAFF. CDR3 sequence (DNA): TGTGCCAGCAGTTTAAGGTCAGGGATCACTGAAGCTTTCTTT.

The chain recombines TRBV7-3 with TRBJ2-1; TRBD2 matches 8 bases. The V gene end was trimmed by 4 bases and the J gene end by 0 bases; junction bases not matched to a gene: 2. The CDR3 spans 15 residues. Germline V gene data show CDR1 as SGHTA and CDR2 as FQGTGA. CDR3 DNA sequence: TGTGCCAGCAGCTACGGGGGGGGCTCCTACAATGAGCAGTTCTTC. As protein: CASSYGGGSYNEQFF.

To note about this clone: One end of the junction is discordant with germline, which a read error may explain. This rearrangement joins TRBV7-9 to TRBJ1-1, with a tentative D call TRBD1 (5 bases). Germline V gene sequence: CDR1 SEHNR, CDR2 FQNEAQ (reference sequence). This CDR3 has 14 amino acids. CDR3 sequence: CSSSLGSGLTEAFF. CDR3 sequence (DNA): TGTTCCAGCAGCTTAGGTTCAGGGCTCACTGAAGCTTTCTTT.